This TCR beta chain came from a study of T cell responses to AZD1222 COVID-19 vaccine. Study outcomes and limitations: Only a handful of AZD1222 recipients tested seropositive at baseline. When two AZD1222 doses had been given, Spike-specific TCR breadth and depth rose. Donors were mostly white British, more females; clonal diversity possibly underestimated. Among spike-specific TCRs, nearly half reportedly target unmutated variant regions.

TCRdb keeps only in-frame clones here, not all; method: immunoSEQ multiplex PCR. The sample lists about 86,000 clones; 88% were seen once. Comment on this clone: No antigen is known for it.

After removal of 0 bases from V and 4 bases from J, the junction contained 6 bases not matched to a gene. CDR1 is WSHSY and CDR2 is SAAADI in the germline V gene. CDR3 length equals 15 residues. The rearrangement uses TRBV10-2 and TRBJ2-7; 7 bases match TRBD2. This receptor was obtained from an adult who received the AZD1222 COVID-19 vaccine. The sample here was peripheral blood, taken 28 days after the second AZD1222 dose. The CDR3: CASSESAGVRYEQYF. DNA for the CDR3: TGCGCCAGCAGTGAGTCGGCGGGAGTTCGGTACGAGCAGTACTTC.